The following is a T cell receptor (beta chain) sequence with its context. This clonotype was detected ten times or more. Its binding antigen is unknown. Base qualities are not at hand, and no much larger clone is one base apart. These data belong to a study of T cell repertoires in cytomegalovirus infection (dated by TCRdb to between 2018 and 2021). About the study as a whole: Donor HLA type was relevant to the analysis, because carriage of CMV infection together with the matching HLA type was indicated by public TCR beta signatures. Overall results and qualifications from the work: In both this cohort and an independent cohort of several hundred donors, the cumulative frequency of public TCR beta family members distinguished carriers of CMV infection plus the relevant HLA type. In the ex vivo response, HLA-C-restricted CMV-specific TCR beta clonotypes were dominant, and in two of eight donors the single most frequent clonotype came from this HLA-C-restricted group.

The sample was run on an Illumina HiSeq 1500. The public sequencing data were trimmed at Q25 with fastp and processed into clonotypes with MiXCR by TCRdb, which kept only in-frame beta chains. Identical CDR3 proteins give one entry, which carries the most common genes and DNA. This sample gives 310,000 or so distinct CDR3 sequences in total; roughly a sixth of them show up just once. More than 10% of the sample rests with the top ten. Trimming takes 0 bases from V and 3 bases from J, and the germline ends sit 9 bases apart. The CDR3, from cysteine to phenylalanine, totals 15 residues. Only CDR3 DNA remains: 45 bases, in frame from the first base. The germline V gene supplies CDR1 SGHTA and CDR2 FQGNSA.

The receptor chain draws on TRBV7-2 and TRBJ1-3, with an unclear D gene assignment. The sequenced sample consisted of PBMCs. The clonotype originates from a human donor in good health (CMV status not recorded). Some clones in this sample may be carry-over from other donors' samples. The bases are TGTGCCAGCAGCTTAGCTGTTTTTGGTGGAAACACCATATATTTT. The encoded protein is CASSLAVFGGNTIYF.